This T cell receptor (beta chain) was sequenced during a study of Graves' ophthalmopathy and Graves' hyperthyroidism. Transcripts of RNA were the source for amplifying TCR beta CDR3 regions. First-round RT-PCR relied on HTBI primers, and a second-round multiplex PCR came next. TCRdb independently ran MiXCR on the multiplex PCR reads; one entry per CDR3 protein. This sample has 1 million to 1.3 million distinct CDR3 sequences, with less than 45% found just once. This clonotype has just a few counts. Pregnancy or lactation, uncontrolled infections and other autoimmune diseases were grounds for excluding patients. This receptor was taken from an adult man with Graves' hyperthyroidism. Specimen: peripheral blood or thyroid tissue (not recorded which).

The CDR3 spells CASSLAGPGQGNYGYTF. The CDR3, as DNA: TGTGCCAGCAGTTTAGCAGGACCGGGACAGGGGAACTATGGCTACACCTTC. V is TRBV12-3 or TRBV12-4 and J is TRBJ1-2; 10 nucleotides agree with TRBD1. CDR3 length equals 17 residues. The V segment lost 0 bases and the J segment 2 bases; nucleotides outside the gene matches: 6.